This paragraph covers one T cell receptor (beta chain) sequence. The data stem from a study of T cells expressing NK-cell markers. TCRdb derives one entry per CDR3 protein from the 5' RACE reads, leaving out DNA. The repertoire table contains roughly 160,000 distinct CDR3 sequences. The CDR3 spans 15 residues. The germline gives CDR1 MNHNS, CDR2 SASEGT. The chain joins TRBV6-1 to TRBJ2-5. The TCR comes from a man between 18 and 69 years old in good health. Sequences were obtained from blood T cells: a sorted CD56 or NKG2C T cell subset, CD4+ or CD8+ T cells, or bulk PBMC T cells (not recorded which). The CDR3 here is CASSEARHFGETQYF.